The entry below gives a single TCR beta chain sequence along with its context. What it binds is unknown. This entry comes from a study of CD8 T cells in Susac syndrome. General study results and limits: The study's TCR sequencing and HLA analysis drew on a certain number of individuals. That number was acknowledged as relatively small.

An input of roughly 0.5 to 1 ug of RNA was subjected to reverse transcription using random hexamers. Coverage of TCR beta CDR3 amplification by immunoSEQ multiplex PCR extended to 54 Vbeta and 13 Jbeta. TCRdb reprocessed the immunoSEQ multiplex PCR reads via MiXCR and lists one record per CDR3 protein. The sample comprises approximately 110,000 distinct CDR3 sequences, around 94% of which are singletons, and over 0.07% rests with the top ten. V was pared by 6 bases and J by 4 bases, with 5 bases of the junction left unmatched. The V gene's germline CDR1 is LNHDA and CDR2 SQIVND (reference sequence). The CDR3 covers 16 residues. Matched for age and sex, the controls were healthy donors.

The V call is TRBV19, the J call TRBJ2-6; 11 positions agree with TRBD2. The TCR was taken from a human donor in good health. Sequenced input: CD4+ T cells from PBMCs. The chain's CDR3 is CASSIRLAGGANVLTF. The CDR3 DNA sequence: TGTGCCAGTAGCATACGACTAGCGGGAGGGGCCAACGTCCTGACTTTC.